The sequence of this TCR beta chain was determined in a study of OX40 agonist ivuxolimab in advanced cancers. For the study at large: Dose-escalation patients' cancers were hepatocellular carcinoma, melanoma, renal cell or head and neck cancer. Anti-PD-1, anti-PD-L1 or anti-CTLA-4 therapy given earlier was allowed, and roughly 40% had some. Findings and caveats of the study: Part of the nonresponder group also had normalized T-cell clonal expansion that was low. Expanded clones belonging to CD8+ T cells outnumbered, on average, those of CD4+.

Here immunoSEQ multiplex PCR was the method, and the copy in TCRdb shows in-frame clones only, minus some. The sample lists some 64,000 clones; about 87% were seen once. V lost 4 bases and J lost 5, with 16 bases in between. This CDR3 contains 15 residues. In germline, CDR1 is SGDLS, CDR2 YYNGEE. About this clone: What it recognizes is unknown.

This chain links TRBV9 with TRBJ2-1; TRBD1 is a possible D gene (6 bases). The sequence came from an adult with an advanced solid tumor such as melanoma, head and neck, liver or kidney cancer. This specimen consisted of CD4+ or CD8+ T cells sorted from blood, obtained in a trial of the OX40 agonist ivuxolimab. In DNA, the CDR3 is TGTGCCAGCAGCAAGCGACAGGAAGTGAACAATGAGCAGTTCTTC. This gives the protein CASSKRQEVNNEQFF.